This T cell receptor (beta chain) came from a study of siplizumab effects on memory and regulatory T cells. General study results and limits: Alloreactive sequences traceable to unstimulated CD4+ memory cells were significantly reduced by siplizumab.

Trimming took 6 bases from V and 8 from J, leaving 11 bases between them. Germline V gene sequence: CDR1 MGHDK, CDR2 SYGVNS. There are 13 residues in the CDR3. As concerns this clone: The antigen remains undetermined.

The data were produced by immunoSEQ multiplex PCR, yet TCRdb's version contains in-frame clones alone and is incomplete. In the table there are more than 85,000 clones, about 90% of which are singletons. The sample comprised CD4+ T cells sorted from blood. This receptor was taken from a human donor in good health. This sequence joins TRBV25-1 and TRBJ1-6; D gene uncertain. DNA of the CDR3: TGTGCCAGCAGACTGCAGTGGGATTCACCCCTCCACTTT. Amino acid sequence: CASRLQWDSPLHF.